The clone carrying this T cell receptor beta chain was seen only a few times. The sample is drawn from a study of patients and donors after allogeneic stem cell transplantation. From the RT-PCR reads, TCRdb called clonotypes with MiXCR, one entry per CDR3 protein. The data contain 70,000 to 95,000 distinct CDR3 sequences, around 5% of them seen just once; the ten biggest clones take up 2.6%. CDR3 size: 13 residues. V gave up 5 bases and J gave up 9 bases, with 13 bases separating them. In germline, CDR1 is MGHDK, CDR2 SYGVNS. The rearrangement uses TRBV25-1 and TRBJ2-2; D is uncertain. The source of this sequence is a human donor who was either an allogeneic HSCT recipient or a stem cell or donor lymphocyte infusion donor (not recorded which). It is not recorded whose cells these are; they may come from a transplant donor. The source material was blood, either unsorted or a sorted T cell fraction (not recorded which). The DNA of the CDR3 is TGTGCCAGCAGTACTGTAGGGATCCGGGAGCTGTTTTTT. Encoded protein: CASSTVGIRELFF. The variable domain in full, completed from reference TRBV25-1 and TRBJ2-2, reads EADIYQTPRYLVIGTGKKITLECSQTMGHDKMYWYQQDPGMELHLIHYSYGVNSTEKGDLSSESTVSRIRTEHFPLTLESARPSHTSQYLCASSTVGIRELFFGEGSRLTVL.